This TCR beta chain emerged from a study of control samples from healthy donors and cancer patients. This CDR3 is 12 amino acids long. V was shortened by 5 bases and J by 3 bases, with 8 bases between the two germline ends. Germline CDR1 MNHEY, CDR2 SVGEGT. Assay used: immunoSEQ multiplex PCR; TCRdb lists only in-frame clones, some missing. The sample has tens of thousands of clones, about 90% seen once. The sample taken for sequencing was blood. The receptor was isolated from a man aged 45-60 years in good health. This sequence joins TRBV6-2 or TRBV6-3 and TRBJ2-7; possibly TRBD1 or TRBD2 for D (5 bases each). The CDR3 sequence is CASSRDHYEQYF. CDR3 bases: TGTGCCAGCAGTCGGGACCACTACGAGCAGTACTTC.